The T cell receptor (beta chain) under discussion was sequenced for a study of a mutant IDH1 vaccine in newly diagnosed glioma. About the research overall: Every participant had undergone radiotherapy, temozolomide, or both before, and most underwent both.

Time point denoted: week 23, last vaccination. A single vaccine dose contained 300 ug of mutant IDH1 20-mer peptide, and topical imiquimod was used with it. V lost 2 bases, J lost 0 bases, and 10 bases lay in between. The germline V gene has CDR1 MNHNS and CDR2 SASEGT. The CDR3 runs to 15 residues. This clone showed up just once. Its cognate antigen is unknown. Sequenced by immunoSEQ multiplex PCR; TCRdb stores in-frame clones only, minus some. The sample holds 82,000 or so clones, around 85% seen once. The sample consisted of PBMCs, taken from a glioma patient whose treatment included an IDH1 peptide vaccine. The V call is TRBV6-1, the J call TRBJ1-2; a possible D gene is TRBD1 (5 bases). This clonotype originated in a man aged 30-40 years with glioma. Some clones in this sample may be carry-over from other donors' samples. CDR3 protein: CASSEYDRANYGYTF. DNA for the CDR3: TGTGCCAGCAGTGAATATGACAGAGCTAACTATGGCTACACCTTC.